This entry concerns a single T cell receptor beta chain. Its antigen is unknown. With V trimmed by 4 bases and J by 6 bases, 6 bases remained unmatched. Germline-derived CDR1 and CDR2 are SGHRS and YFSETQ. The length of the CDR3 is 13 residues. The protocol was immunoSEQ multiplex PCR, while the TCRdb copy is restricted to in-frame clones and leaves out a portion. Altogether about 34,000 clones are present, about 68% being singletons, with the ten largest covering around 7%. This record belongs to a study of vaccination effects on CD4 cells after COVID-19. On the study more broadly: The patients, three convalescent individuals, were sampled early and late after vaccination. Overall study results and limits: Marked clonal contraction of both clone types appeared late after vaccination. For convalescents, most of the spike-reactive clones seen post-vaccine were new vaccine-induced clones.

Subsequent to 10 days of culture, CD4+ T cells were isolated. A positive SARS-CoV-2 PCR test fell between March and December 2020. Of the BNT162b2 and mRNA-1273 vaccines, participants received two doses of one or the other. The authors replaced half the medium with IL-2 medium on days 3 and 7. This TCR was sampled from a human donor who had a prior SARS-CoV-2 infection. Sequenced here: CD4+ T cells from PBMCs cultured without peptide, sampled after COVID-19 vaccination. The J gene is TRBJ1-2, the V gene TRBV5-1, with 7 bases that match TRBD1. Written as DNA, the CDR3 is TGCGCCAGCAGCCTGACAGGGTCGGATGGCTACACCTTC. Residues: CASSLTGSDGYTF.